The 18 T cell receptor beta chains presented below share a single source sample, sequenced in a study of blood T cell repertoires in COVID-19. Libraries were prepared by immunoSEQ multiplex PCR; TCRdb keeps only in-frame clonotypes and omits some of them. The table lists roughly 36,000 clones, about nine tenths of them singletons. The specimen was peripheral blood. The receptors stem from a man over 45 with active or convalescent COVID-19.

The chain recombines TRBV7-9 with TRBJ1-1; D may be TRBD1 (6 bases). V was trimmed by 5 bases and J by 5 bases, leaving 12 bases between them. This CDR3 has 13 amino acids. The germline CDR1 and CDR2 sequences are SEHNR and FQNEAQ (reference sequence). This CDR3 is CASSHRVETEAFF. The CDR3 DNA reads TGTGCCAGCAGCCACAGGGTCGAGACTGAAGCTTTCTTT.

The J gene is TRBJ1-2, the V gene TRBV6-5, with 9 nucleotides matching TRBD1. CDR1 MNHEY and CDR2 SVGAGI come from the germline V gene. The CDR3 extends over 13 amino acids. Trimming cost V 4 bases and J 6 bases; bases outside gene matches: 3. The CDR3 loop is CASSLDRGDGYTF. The CDR3 region has the DNA TGTGCCAGCAGTTTGGACAGGGGCGATGGCTACACCTTC.

V and J are TRBV9 and TRBJ2-1; TRBD2 matches at 10 bases. CDR1 is SGDLS, CDR2 YYNGEE, per germline. V lost 0 bases and J lost 7; bases outside the gene matches: 10. CDR3 length equals 17 residues. The CDR3 sequence: CASSVAPSAGGLNEQFF. CDR3 coding DNA: TGTGCCAGCAGCGTAGCCCCCTCAGCGGGAGGGTTGAATGAGCAGTTCTTC.

The rearrangement links TRBV12-3 or TRBV12-4 to TRBJ1-3; D is unresolved. The CDR3 contains 12 residues. Trimming removed 3 bases from V and 7 bases from J, with 7 bases in between. The CDR3 reads CASSFPGNTIYF. As DNA, the CDR3 is TGTGCCAGCAGTTTTCCGGGGAACACCATATATTTT.

In this sample, this clone turned up a few times. The chain combines TRBV5-1 with TRBJ1-5; D might be TRBD1 (5 bases). The germline V gene has CDR1 SGHRS and CDR2 YFSETQ. Trimming removed 2 bases at V and 5 bases at J, with 8 bases between. The CDR3 runs 13 residues. The CDR3 protein is CASSFGGDQPQHF. The CDR3 nucleotides are TGCGCCAGCAGCTTCGGGGGGGATCAGCCCCAGCATTTT.

The rearrangement joins TRBV19 to TRBJ1-1; D perhaps matches TRBD1 (5 bases). Germline V CDR1 and CDR2: LNHDA, SQIVND (reference sequence). The CDR3 consists of 14 residues. V was shortened by 1 base and J by 11 bases, with 17 bases between the two germline ends. CDR3 sequence reads: CASSIAPDTGGAFF. The CDR3, as DNA: TGTGCCAGTAGTATAGCCCCGGACACTGGAGGGGCTTTCTTT.

The chain links TRBV3-1 (or the pseudogene TRBV3-2) to TRBJ1-5, with no clear D. Germline CDR1 LGHDT, CDR2 YNNKEL (reference sequence). The germline V and J ends were trimmed by 1 base and 5 bases, with 18 bases remaining between them. This CDR3 is 17 amino acids long. CDR3 sequence reads: CASSQGGVPSNDQPQHF. In DNA form, the CDR3 reads TGTGCCAGCAGCCAAGGCGGGGTCCCCAGCAATGATCAGCCCCAGCATTTT.

This sequence joins TRBV27 and TRBJ1-5; a possible D gene is TRBD1 (6 bases). The CDR3 has 15 residues. Trimming left V 5 bases short and J 4 bases short, with 15 bases between. Per germline, CDR1 MNHEY and CDR2 SMNVEV (reference sequence). The CDR3 reads CASSMSGARNQPQHF. In nucleotides, the CDR3 is TGTGCCAGCAGTATGTCAGGGGCCAGGAATCAGCCCCAGCATTTT.

This sequence joins TRBV28 and TRBJ1-2; D is undetermined. The germline CDR1 and CDR2 sequences are MDHEN and SYDVKM. Trimming removed 4 bases from V and 5 bases from J, with 17 bases in between. The CDR3 consists of 15 residues. CDR3 nucleotides: TGTGCCAGCAGTTCAAGGTGGGAAAGAGGGTATGGCTACACCTTC. Encoded protein: CASSSRWERGYGYTF.

The chain joins TRBV19 to TRBJ2-1; TRBD2 is a possible D gene (7 bases). With 3 bases removed from V and 6 bases from J, the gap between germline ends came to 15 bases. In germline, CDR1 is LNHDA, CDR2 SQIVND (reference sequence). The CDR3 runs 15 residues. CDR3 nucleotides: TGTGCCAGTAGTATCTGGGACGCGGGGGCCAATGAGCAGTTCTTC. Translating it yields CASSIWDAGANEQFF.

V is TRBV7-9 and J is TRBJ2-5; D call uncertain. The CDR3 spans 14 residues. Trimming pared 7 bases from V and 2 bases from J, leaving 14 bases between. Germline V gene sequence: CDR1 SEHNR, CDR2 FQNEAQ (reference sequence). CDR3 nucleotide sequence: TGTGCCAGCAACCAGGAATGGCAGCAAGAGACCCAGTACTTC. Amino acid sequence: CASNQEWQQETQYF.

The V call is TRBV6-1, the J call TRBJ2-7; D possibly corresponds to TRBD2 (6 bases). The CDR3 runs to 13 residues. V lost 2 bases and J 1 base, leaving 6 bases between the germline ends. The germline CDR1 and CDR2 sequences are MNHNS and SASEGT. CDR3 sequence reads: CASSESGSYEQYV. CDR3 DNA: TGTGCCAGCAGTGAAAGCGGGTCCTACGAGCAGTACGTC.

The J gene is TRBJ1-6, the V gene TRBV23-1; 9 positions match TRBD1. TRBV23-1 is placed among ORFs of uncertain function. This CDR3 contains 15 residues. J lost 7 bases, V lost 2 bases, and 3 bases had no gene match. The CDR3 nucleotides read TGCGCCAGCAGTCAAGGGACAGGGTTGAATTCACCCCTCCACTTT. It codes for CASSQGTGLNSPLHF.

This sequence joins TRBV5-4 and TRBJ2-5; 9 positions match TRBD1. The CDR3 has 14 residues. Germline V gene lookup returns CDR1 SGHNT and CDR2 YYREEE (reference sequence). The junction had 4 bases not matched to a gene; V was cut back by 3 bases and J by 4 bases. The DNA for the CDR3 is TGTGCCAGCAGCTCCTCGGACAGGGGAGAGACCCAGTACTTC. Translated, it gives CASSSSDRGETQYF.

The V call is TRBV5-1, the J call TRBJ2-5; possibly TRBD2 for D (6 bases). In germline, CDR1 is SGHRS, CDR2 YFSETQ. V gave up 0 bases and J gave up 5 bases, with 11 bases separating them. CDR3 length equals 14 residues. The CDR3 protein is CASSLAGAEETQYF. The DNA of the CDR3 is TGCGCCAGCAGCTTGGCGGGAGCGGAGGAGACCCAGTACTTC.

The chain has TRBV28 and TRBJ2-2, with 11 bases matching TRBD2. The CDR3 covers 16 residues. The germline V gene encodes CDR1 MDHEN and CDR2 SYDVKM. Trimming removed 5 bases from V and 2 bases from J; junction bases left unmatched: 4. This CDR3 reads CASSQGLAENTGELFF. The CDR3 DNA is TGTGCCAGCAGTCAGGGACTAGCGGAAAACACCGGGGAGCTGTTTTTT.

The rearrangement uses TRBV5-1 and TRBJ2-7; 9 bases agree with TRBD2. The germline V gene encodes CDR1 SGHRS and CDR2 YFSETQ. V gave up 5 bases and J gave up 3 bases; unmatched junction bases: 9. The CDR3 runs to 15 residues. The CDR3: CASRGSPSGDYEQYF. CDR3 in DNA: TGCGCCAGCAGGGGCTCGCCTAGCGGGGACTACGAGCAGTACTTC.

The chain links TRBV28 to TRBJ2-7; possibly TRBD1 for D (6 bases). V lost 6 bases, J lost 2 bases, and 14 bases lay in between. Per the germline V gene, CDR1 is MDHEN and CDR2 is SYDVKM. This CDR3 has 14 amino acids. The CDR3 DNA sequence: TGTGCCAGCAGCCCCGACAGGATAGCCTACGAGCAGTACGTC. Amino acid sequence: CASSPDRIAYEQYV.